This is a list of T cell receptor beta chains from one sample in a study of Graves' ophthalmopathy and Graves' hyperthyroidism. TCRdb recomputed calls from the multiplex PCR reads with MiXCR, one row per CDR3 protein. The sample holds roughly 380,000 distinct CDR3 sequences, 15% seen once. The sequenced material came from peripheral blood. The receptors originated from a woman between 18 and 29 years old with stable Graves' hyperthyroidism. The CDR3 runs from the conserved cysteine through the conserved F or W. The order of the fields is clone size, J gene, D gene, V gene, CDR3 protein, CDR3 DNA. D genes are given only for firm matches. Only part of the rows carry a size: once, few, many, or a class if the clone is expanded.

clone size: many; J gene: TRBJ2-7; D gene: -; V gene: TRBV24-1; CDR3 protein: CATSTEGNEQYF; CDR3 DNA: TGTGCCACCAGTACAGAGGGGAACGAGCAGTACTTC
clone size: many; J gene: TRBJ2-5; D gene: -; V gene: TRBV12-3/TRBV12-4; CDR3 protein: CASSVYKKETQYF; CDR3 DNA: TGTGCCAGCAGTGTCTACAAGAAAGAGACCCAGTACTTC
clone size: -; J gene: TRBJ2-5; D gene: -; V gene: TRBV6-1; CDR3 protein: CASKGQTQETQYF; CDR3 DNA: TGTGCCAGCAAAGGACAGACCCAAGAGACCCAGTACTTC
clone size: many; J gene: TRBJ1-3; D gene: -; V gene: TRBV5-6; CDR3 protein: CASSPGPLSSGNTIYF; CDR3 DNA: TGTGCCAGCAGCCCCGGACCCTTATCCTCTGGAAACACCATATATTTT
clone size: -; J gene: TRBJ2-4; D gene: -; V gene: TRBV7-3; CDR3 protein: CASSVRGGRGNIQYF; CDR3 DNA: TGTGCCAGCAGCGTCAGGGGGGGCCGGGGAAACATTCAGTACTTC
clone size: many; J gene: TRBJ1-3; D gene: -; V gene: TRBV27; CDR3 protein: CASSSVFNHSGNTIYF; CDR3 DNA: TGTGCCAGCAGTTCGGTCTTCAACCACTCTGGAAACACCATATATTTT
clone size: many; J gene: TRBJ1-2; D gene: -; V gene: TRBV4-2; CDR3 protein: CASSQESRALDGYTF; CDR3 DNA: TGTGCCAGCAGCCAAGAAAGCAGGGCCCTGGATGGCTACACCTTC
clone size: -; J gene: TRBJ1-5; D gene: -; V gene: TRBV20-1; CDR3 protein: CSARVGSSEQPQHF; CDR3 DNA: TGCAGTGCTAGAGTTGGGTCATCGGAACAGCCCCAGCATTTT
clone size: -; J gene: TRBJ2-5; D gene: TRBD2; V gene: TRBV6-4; CDR3 protein: CASRGTSGGPRTQYF; CDR3 DNA: TGTGCCAGCAGAGGGACTAGCGGGGGCCCCAGGACCCAGTACTTC
clone size: many; J gene: TRBJ1-5; D gene: -; V gene: TRBV7-8; CDR3 protein: CASSLGGDIYQPQHF; CDR3 DNA: TGTGCCAGCAGCTTGGGGGGGGACATCTATCAGCCCCAGCATTTT
clone size: many; J gene: TRBJ2-5; D gene: TRBD1; V gene: TRBV12-3/TRBV12-4; CDR3 protein: CASSKGTGTETQYF; CDR3 DNA: TGTGCCAGCAGTAAAGGGACAGGGACGGAGACCCAGTACTTC
clone size: many; J gene: TRBJ1-1; D gene: -; V gene: TRBV19; CDR3 protein: CASSMQGRDTEAFF; CDR3 DNA: TGTGCCAGTAGTATGCAGGGGAGGGACACTGAAGCTTTCTTT
clone size: -; J gene: TRBJ1-1; D gene: -; V gene: TRBV6-5; CDR3 protein: CASSYSIQGLWDTEAFF; CDR3 DNA: TGTGCCAGCAGTTACTCGATACAGGGTCTGTGGGACACTGAAGCTTTCTTT
clone size: many; J gene: TRBJ1-6; D gene: TRBD1; V gene: TRBV7-2; CDR3 protein: CASSLDRVFDSPLHF; CDR3 DNA: TGTGCCAGCAGCCTGGACAGGGTTTTTGATTCACCCCTCCACTTT
clone size: -; J gene: TRBJ1-4; D gene: TRBD1; V gene: TRBV3-1; CDR3 protein: CASSSGTVDFNEKLFF; CDR3 DNA: TGTGCCAGCAGCTCAGGGACAGTCGATTTTAATGAAAAACTGTTTTTT
clone size: -; J gene: TRBJ2-7; D gene: -; V gene: TRBV11-2; CDR3 protein: CASSLTGTIFEQYF; CDR3 DNA: TGTGCCAGCAGCTTGACAGGGACTATCTTCGAGCAGTACTTC
clone size: many; J gene: TRBJ1-1; D gene: -; V gene: TRBV14; CDR3 protein: CASSQVTGMDTEAFF; CDR3 DNA: TGTGCCAGCAGCCAAGTAACGGGGATGGACACTGAAGCTTTCTTT
clone size: many; J gene: TRBJ2-7; D gene: -; V gene: TRBV20-1; CDR3 protein: CSARDLFVNSYEQYF; CDR3 DNA: TGCAGTGCTAGAGATCTGTTTGTTAACTCCTACGAGCAGTACTTC
clone size: few; J gene: TRBJ2-7; D gene: -; V gene: TRBV7-8; CDR3 protein: CASSPPGLFEQYF; CDR3 DNA: TGTGCCAGCAGCCCACCGGGACTCTTCGAGCAGTACTTC
clone size: -; J gene: TRBJ2-2; D gene: TRBD2; V gene: TRBV11-2; CDR3 protein: CASTPSGGAATGELFF; CDR3 DNA: TGTGCCAGCACCCCTAGCGGGGGGGCGGCCACCGGGGAGCTGTTTTTT
clone size: many; J gene: TRBJ2-2; D gene: -; V gene: TRBV27; CDR3 protein: CACSLMSLTGELFF; CDR3 DNA: TGTGCCTGCAGTTTAATGTCCCTAACCGGGGAGCTGTTTTTT
clone size: many; J gene: TRBJ1-1; D gene: -; V gene: TRBV9; CDR3 protein: CASSVQRGLPPNTEAFF; CDR3 DNA: TGTGCCAGCAGCGTCCAGCGGGGGCTACCCCCGAACACTGAAGCTTTCTTT
clone size: -; J gene: TRBJ1-1; D gene: -; V gene: TRBV6-1; CDR3 protein: CASSRDRSRTEAFF; CDR3 DNA: TGTGCCAGCAGTCGGGACCGTAGTCGGACTGAAGCTTTCTTT
clone size: many; J gene: TRBJ1-1; D gene: -; V gene: TRBV6-5; CDR3 protein: CASLERANTEAFF; CDR3 DNA: TGTGCCAGCCTTGAGAGAGCGAACACTGAAGCTTTCTTT
clone size: many; J gene: TRBJ1-6; D gene: TRBD1; V gene: TRBV10-2; CDR3 protein: CASSYRGDNSPLHF; CDR3 DNA: TGCGCCAGCAGTTACAGGGGGGACAATTCACCCCTCCACTTT
clone size: -; J gene: TRBJ2-2; D gene: TRBD2; V gene: TRBV29-1; CDR3 protein: CSVGTSGSGTGELFF; CDR3 DNA: TGCAGCGTAGGGACTAGCGGGAGCGGGACCGGGGAGCTGTTTTTT
clone size: few; J gene: TRBJ1-1; D gene: -; V gene: TRBV11-2; CDR3 protein: CASSLGTEGLGAEAFF; CDR3 DNA: TGTGCCAGCAGCTTAGGGACTGAGGGATTGGGCGCTGAAGCTTTCTTT
clone size: -; J gene: TRBJ1-1; D gene: -; V gene: TRBV20-1; CDR3 protein: CSARLGGWNTEAFF; CDR3 DNA: TGCAGTGCTAGATTAGGGGGGTGGAACACTGAAGCTTTCTTT
clone size: many; J gene: TRBJ1-1; D gene: TRBD1; V gene: TRBV6-2/TRBV6-3; CDR3 protein: CASRGDRVLNTEAFF; CDR3 DNA: TGTGCCAGCAGAGGGGACAGGGTTTTGAACACTGAAGCTTTCTTT
clone size: many; J gene: TRBJ1-2; D gene: -; V gene: TRBV3-1; CDR3 protein: CASSQVTLSGYTF; CDR3 DNA: TGTGCCAGCAGCCAAGTGACCCTAAGTGGCTACACCTTC
clone size: many; J gene: TRBJ2-6; D gene: -; V gene: TRBV15; CDR3 protein: CATSRAKGSGANVLTF; CDR3 DNA: TGTGCCACCAGCAGAGCCAAGGGGTCTGGGGCCAACGTCCTGACTTTC